Sequencing of this T cell receptor beta chain was carried out in a study of cytomegalovirus exposure and HLA in healthy donors. Across the study: Unique TCRs from HLA-typed donors, 80 million to 100 million of them, were held in an early data release.

CDR1 GTSNPN and CDR2 SVGIG come from the germline V gene (reference sequence). The V end lost 0 bases, the J end lost 6 bases, and 12 bases lay between the germline ends. The CDR3 loop spans 14 amino acids. Remarks on this clone: Its specificity is unknown.

Study-wide results and limits: A few chains linked to CMV were shown in vitro to be specific for CMV antigens.

13 Jbeta primers and 60 Vbeta primers were used for the PCR. The protocol was immunoSEQ multiplex PCR, while the TCRdb copy is restricted to in-frame clones and leaves out a portion. The data hold about 180,000 clones, with more than 80% observed a single time. This chain uses TRBV30 with TRBJ1-5, with D perhaps matching TRBD1 (6 bases). Sequenced: PBMCs. The source of this sequence is a male donor in good health and CMV-seronegative. This chain's CDR3 is CAWSVLRGGQPQHF. CDR3 nucleotide sequence: TGTGCCTGGAGTGTACTGAGGGGGGGTCAGCCCCAGCATTTT.